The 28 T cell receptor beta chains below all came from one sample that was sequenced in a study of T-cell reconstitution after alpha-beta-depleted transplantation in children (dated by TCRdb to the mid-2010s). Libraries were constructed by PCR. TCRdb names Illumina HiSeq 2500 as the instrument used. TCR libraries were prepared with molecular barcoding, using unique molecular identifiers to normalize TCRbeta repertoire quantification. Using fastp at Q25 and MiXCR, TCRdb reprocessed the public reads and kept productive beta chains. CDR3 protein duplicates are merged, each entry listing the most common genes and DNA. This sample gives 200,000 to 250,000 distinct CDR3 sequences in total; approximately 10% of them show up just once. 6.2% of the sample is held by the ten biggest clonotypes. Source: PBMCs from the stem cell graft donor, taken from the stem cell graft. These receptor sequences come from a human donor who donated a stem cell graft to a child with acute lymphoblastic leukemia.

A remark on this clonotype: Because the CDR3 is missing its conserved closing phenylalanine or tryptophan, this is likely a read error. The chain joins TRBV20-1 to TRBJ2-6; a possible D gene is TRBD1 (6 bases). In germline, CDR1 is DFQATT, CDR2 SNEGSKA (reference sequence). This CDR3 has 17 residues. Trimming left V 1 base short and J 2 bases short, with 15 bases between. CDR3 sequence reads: CSARVEQGTAGANVLTS. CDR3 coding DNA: TGCAGTGCTAGAGTCGAACAGGGAACTGCTGGGGCCAACGTCCTGACTTCC.

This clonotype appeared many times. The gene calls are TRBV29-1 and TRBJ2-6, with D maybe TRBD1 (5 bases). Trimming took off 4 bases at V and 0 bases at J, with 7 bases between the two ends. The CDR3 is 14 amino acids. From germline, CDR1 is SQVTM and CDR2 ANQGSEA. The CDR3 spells CSVVGASGANVLTF. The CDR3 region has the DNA TGCAGCGTTGTAGGGGCCTCTGGGGCCAACGTCCTGACTTTC. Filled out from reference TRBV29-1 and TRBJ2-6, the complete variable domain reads SAVISQKPSRDICQRGTSLTIQCQVDSQVTMMFWYRQQPGQSLTLIATANQGSEATYESGFVIDKFPISRPNLTFSTLTVSNMSPEDSSIYLCSVVGASGANVLTFGAGSRLTVL.

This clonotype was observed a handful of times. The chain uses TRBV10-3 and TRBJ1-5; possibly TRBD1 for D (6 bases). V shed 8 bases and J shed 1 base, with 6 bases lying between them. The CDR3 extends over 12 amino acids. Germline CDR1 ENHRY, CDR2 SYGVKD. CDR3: CAIGQSNQPQHF. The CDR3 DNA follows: TGTGCCATCGGACAGAGCAATCAGCCCCAGCATTTT.

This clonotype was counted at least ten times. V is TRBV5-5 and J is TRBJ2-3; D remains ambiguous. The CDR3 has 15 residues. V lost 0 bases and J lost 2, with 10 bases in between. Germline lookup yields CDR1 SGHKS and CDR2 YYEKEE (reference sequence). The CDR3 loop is CASSLEGNPTDTQYF. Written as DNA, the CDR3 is TGTGCCAGCAGCTTGGAGGGCAACCCCACAGATACGCAGTATTTT. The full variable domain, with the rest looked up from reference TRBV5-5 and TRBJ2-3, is DAGVTQSPTHLIKTRGQQVTLRCSPISGHKSVSWYQQVLGQGPQFIFQYYEKEERGRGNFPDRFSARQFPNYSSELNVNALLLGDSALYLCASSLEGNPTDTQYFGPGTRLTVL.

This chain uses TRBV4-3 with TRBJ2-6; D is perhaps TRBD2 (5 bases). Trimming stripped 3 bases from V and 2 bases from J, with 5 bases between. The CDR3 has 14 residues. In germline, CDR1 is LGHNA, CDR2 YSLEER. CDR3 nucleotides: TGCGCCAGCAGCCAGAGGGCTGGGGCCAACGTCCTGACTTTC. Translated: CASSQRAGANVLTF.

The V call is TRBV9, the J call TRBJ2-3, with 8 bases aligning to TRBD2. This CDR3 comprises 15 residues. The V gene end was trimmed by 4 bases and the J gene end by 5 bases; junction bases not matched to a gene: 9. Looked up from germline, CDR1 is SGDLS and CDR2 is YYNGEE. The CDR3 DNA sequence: TGTGCCAGCAGCCCTCGGGGGGGCGGGGGAGATACGCAGTATTTT. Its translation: CASSPRGGGGDTQYF.

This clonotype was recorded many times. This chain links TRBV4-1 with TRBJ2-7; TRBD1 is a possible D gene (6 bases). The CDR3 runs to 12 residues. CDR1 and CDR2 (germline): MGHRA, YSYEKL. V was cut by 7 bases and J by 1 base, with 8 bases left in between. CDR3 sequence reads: CASMDSSYEQYF. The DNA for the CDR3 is TGCGCCAGCATGGACAGTTCCTACGAGCAGTACTTC.

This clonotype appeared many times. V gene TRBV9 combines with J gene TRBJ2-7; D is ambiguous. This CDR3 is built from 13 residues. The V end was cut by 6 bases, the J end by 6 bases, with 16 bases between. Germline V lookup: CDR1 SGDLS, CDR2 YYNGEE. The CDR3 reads CASNLDGFGEQYF. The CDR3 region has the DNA TGTGCCAGCAACCTAGACGGGTTCGGCGAGCAGTACTTC.

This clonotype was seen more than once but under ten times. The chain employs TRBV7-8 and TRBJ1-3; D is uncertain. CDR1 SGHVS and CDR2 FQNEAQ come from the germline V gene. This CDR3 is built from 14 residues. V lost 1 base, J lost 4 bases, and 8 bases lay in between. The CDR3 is CASSLDTRGNTIYF. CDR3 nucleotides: TGTGCCAGCAGCTTAGACACGAGGGGAAACACCATATATTTT.

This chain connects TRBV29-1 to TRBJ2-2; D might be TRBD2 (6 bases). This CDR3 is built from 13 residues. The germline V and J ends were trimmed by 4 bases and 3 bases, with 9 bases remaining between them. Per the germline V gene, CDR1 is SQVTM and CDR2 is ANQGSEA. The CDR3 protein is CSVAGVDTGELFF. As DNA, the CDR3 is TGCAGCGTTGCGGGGGTTGACACCGGGGAGCTGTTTTTT.

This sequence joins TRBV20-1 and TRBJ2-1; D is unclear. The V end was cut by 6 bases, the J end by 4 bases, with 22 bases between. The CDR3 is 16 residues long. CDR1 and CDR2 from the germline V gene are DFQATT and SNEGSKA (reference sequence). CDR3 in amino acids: CSATEAARKIYNEQFF. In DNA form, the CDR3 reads TGCAGTGCAACCGAGGCGGCGAGGAAAATTTACAATGAGCAGTTCTTC.

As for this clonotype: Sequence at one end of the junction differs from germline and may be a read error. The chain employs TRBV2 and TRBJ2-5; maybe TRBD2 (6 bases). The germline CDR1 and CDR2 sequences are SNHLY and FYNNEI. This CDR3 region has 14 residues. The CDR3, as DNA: TGTGCCAGCAGTGAGGGAGGAGGGTACGAGACCCAGTGCTTC. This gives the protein CASSEGGGYETQCF.

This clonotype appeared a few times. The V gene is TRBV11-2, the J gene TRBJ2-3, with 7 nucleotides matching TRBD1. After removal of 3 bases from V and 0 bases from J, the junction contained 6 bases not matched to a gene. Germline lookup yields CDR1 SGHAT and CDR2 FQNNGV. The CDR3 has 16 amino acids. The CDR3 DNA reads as TGTGCCAGCAGCTTGGGAACAGGGGCTAGCACAGATACGCAGTATTTT. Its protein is CASSLGTGASTDTQYF.

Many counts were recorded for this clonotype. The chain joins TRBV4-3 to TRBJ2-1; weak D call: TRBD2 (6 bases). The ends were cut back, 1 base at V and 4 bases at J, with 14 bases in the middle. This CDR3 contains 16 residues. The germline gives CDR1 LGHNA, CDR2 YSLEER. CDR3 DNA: TGCGCCAGCAGCCAAGGGCGGGACGGAGGATACAATGAGCAGTTCTTC. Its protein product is CASSQGRDGGYNEQFF.

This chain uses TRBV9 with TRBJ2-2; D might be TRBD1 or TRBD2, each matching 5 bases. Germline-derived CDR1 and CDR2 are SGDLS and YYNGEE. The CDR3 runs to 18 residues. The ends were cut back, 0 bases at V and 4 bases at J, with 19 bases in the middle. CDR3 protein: CASSVEFGGSRSTGELFF. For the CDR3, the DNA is TGTGCCAGCAGCGTAGAGTTTGGGGGATCCCGGAGCACCGGGGAGCTGTTTTTT. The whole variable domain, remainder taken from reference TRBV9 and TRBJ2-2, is DSGVTQTPKHLITATGQRVTLRCSPRSGDLSVYWYQQSLDQGLQFLIQYYNGEERAKGNILERFSAQQFPDLHSELNLSSLELGDSALYFCASSVEFGGSRSTGELFFGEGSRLTVL.

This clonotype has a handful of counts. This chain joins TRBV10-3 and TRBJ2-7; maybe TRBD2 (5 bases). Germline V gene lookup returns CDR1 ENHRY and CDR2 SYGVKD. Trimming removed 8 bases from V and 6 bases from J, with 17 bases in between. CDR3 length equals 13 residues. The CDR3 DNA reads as TGTGCCATCGGGGAGCAAAACATTCGCGAGCAGTACTTC. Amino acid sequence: CAIGEQNIREQYF.

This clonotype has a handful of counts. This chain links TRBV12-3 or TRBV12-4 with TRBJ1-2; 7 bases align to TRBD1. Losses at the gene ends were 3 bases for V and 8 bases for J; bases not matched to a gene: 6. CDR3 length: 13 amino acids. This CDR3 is CASSFTGAEGYTF. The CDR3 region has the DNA TGTGCCAGCAGTTTTACAGGGGCTGAAGGCTACACCTTC.

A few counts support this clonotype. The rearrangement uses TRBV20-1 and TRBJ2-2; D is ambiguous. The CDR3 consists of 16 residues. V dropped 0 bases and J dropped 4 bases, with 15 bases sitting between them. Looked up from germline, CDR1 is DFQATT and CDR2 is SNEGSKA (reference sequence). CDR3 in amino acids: CSARDLRHPGTGELFF. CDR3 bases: TGCAGTGCTAGAGATTTAAGGCATCCGGGCACCGGGGAGCTGTTTTTT.

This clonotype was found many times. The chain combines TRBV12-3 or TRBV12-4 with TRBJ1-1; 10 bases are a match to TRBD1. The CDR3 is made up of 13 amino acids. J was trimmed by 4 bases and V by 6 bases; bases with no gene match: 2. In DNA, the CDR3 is TGTGCCAGCAGGGGGACAGGGGCCACTGAAGCTTTCTTT. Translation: CASRGTGATEAFF.

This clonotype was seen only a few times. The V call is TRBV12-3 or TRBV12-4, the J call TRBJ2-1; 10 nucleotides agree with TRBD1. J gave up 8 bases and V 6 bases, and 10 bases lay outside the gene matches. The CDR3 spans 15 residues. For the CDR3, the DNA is TGTGCCAGCAGCCACCGGGACAGGGGTGTTGATGAGCAGTTCTTC. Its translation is CASSHRDRGVDEQFF.

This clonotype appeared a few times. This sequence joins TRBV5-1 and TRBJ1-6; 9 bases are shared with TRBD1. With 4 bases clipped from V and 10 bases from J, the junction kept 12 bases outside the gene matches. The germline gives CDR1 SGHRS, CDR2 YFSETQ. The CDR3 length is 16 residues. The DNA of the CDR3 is TGCGCCAGCAGCCTACAGGGGGCAGAGACCGGGTCACCCCTCCACTTT. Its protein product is CASSLQGAETGSPLHF.

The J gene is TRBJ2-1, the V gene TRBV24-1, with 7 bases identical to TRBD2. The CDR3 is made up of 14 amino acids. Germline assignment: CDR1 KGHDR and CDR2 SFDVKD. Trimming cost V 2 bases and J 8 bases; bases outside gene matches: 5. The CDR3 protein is CATSDSLTSDEQFF. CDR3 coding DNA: TGTGCCACCAGTGATTCCCTAACTAGCGATGAGCAGTTCTTC.

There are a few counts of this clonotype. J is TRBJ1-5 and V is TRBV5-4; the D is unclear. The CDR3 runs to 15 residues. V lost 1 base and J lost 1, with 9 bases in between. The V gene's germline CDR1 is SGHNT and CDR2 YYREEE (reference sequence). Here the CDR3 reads CASSLNRGSNQPQHF. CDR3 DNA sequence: TGTGCCAGCAGCTTGAACAGAGGGAGCAATCAGCCCCAGCATTTT.

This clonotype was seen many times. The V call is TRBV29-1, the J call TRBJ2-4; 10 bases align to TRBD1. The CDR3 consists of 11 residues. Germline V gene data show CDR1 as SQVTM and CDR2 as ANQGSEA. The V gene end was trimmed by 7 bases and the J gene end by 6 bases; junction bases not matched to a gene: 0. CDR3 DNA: TGCAGCGGGACAGGGGGAAACATTCAGTACTTC. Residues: CSGTGGNIQYF.

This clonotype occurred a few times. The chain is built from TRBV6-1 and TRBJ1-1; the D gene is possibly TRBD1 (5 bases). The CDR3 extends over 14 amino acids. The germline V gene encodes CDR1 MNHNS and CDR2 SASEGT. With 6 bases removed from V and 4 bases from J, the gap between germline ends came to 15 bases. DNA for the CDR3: TGTGCCAGCAGGGCGATAGCGGGGGGCACTGAAGCTTTCTTT. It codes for CASRAIAGGTEAFF.

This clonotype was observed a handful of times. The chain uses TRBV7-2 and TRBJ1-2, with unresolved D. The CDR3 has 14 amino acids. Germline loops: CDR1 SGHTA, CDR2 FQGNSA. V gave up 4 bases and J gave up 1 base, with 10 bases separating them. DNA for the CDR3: TGTGCCAGCAGCTCCGACCCCAGTAACTATGGCTACACCTTC. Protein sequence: CASSSDPSNYGYTF.

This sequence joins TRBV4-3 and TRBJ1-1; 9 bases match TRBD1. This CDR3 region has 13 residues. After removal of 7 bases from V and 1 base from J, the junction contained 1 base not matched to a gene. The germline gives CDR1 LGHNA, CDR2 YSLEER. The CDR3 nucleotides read TGCGCCAGCAAGGGACAGGGGAACACTGAAGCTTTCTTT. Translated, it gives CASKGQGNTEAFF.

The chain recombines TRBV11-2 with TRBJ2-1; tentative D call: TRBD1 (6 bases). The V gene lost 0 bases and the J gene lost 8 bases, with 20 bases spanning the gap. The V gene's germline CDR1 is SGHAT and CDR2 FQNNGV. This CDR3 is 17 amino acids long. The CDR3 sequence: CASSLEVRGGLWDEQFF. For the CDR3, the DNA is TGTGCCAGCAGCTTAGAGGTCAGGGGCGGGCTTTGGGATGAGCAGTTCTTC.